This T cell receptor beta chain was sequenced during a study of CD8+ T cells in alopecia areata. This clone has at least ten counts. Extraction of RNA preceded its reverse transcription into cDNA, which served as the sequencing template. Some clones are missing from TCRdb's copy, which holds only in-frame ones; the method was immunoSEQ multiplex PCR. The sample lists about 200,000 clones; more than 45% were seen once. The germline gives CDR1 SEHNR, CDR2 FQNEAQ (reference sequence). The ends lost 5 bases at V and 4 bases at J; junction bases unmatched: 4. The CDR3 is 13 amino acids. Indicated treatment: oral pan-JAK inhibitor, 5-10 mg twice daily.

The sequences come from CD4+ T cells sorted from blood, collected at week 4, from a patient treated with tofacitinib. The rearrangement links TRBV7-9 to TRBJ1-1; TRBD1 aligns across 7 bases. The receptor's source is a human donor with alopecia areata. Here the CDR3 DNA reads TGTGCCAGCAGCGTGTCAGGGGGCACTGAAGCTTTCTTT. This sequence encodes CASSVSGGTEAFF.